The 24 T cell receptor beta chains reported below all come from one sample, sequenced in a study of neurological immune-mediated disorders. In TCRdb, the 5' RACE reads were re-called with MiXCR into one record per CDR3 protein. The data show some 16,000 distinct CDR3 sequences, with around 9.7% seen just once and about 47% held by the top ten. What was sequenced was CD8+ T cells from blood. These TCRs come from a man aged 50 to 60 in good health.

The chain couples TRBV7-9 to TRBJ2-5; D is ambiguous. Trimming shortened V by 1 base and J by 5 bases, and 11 bases separated the two germline ends. CDR1 is SEHNR, CDR2 FQNEAQ, per germline (reference sequence). There are 14 residues in the CDR3. This CDR3 is CASSLVYSGETQYF. The CDR3 DNA sequence: TGTGCCAGCAGCTTAGTGTACAGTGGGGAGACCCAGTACTTC.

This clonotype has a count of ten or more. The genes are TRBV14 and TRBJ1-6; a possible D gene is TRBD1 (5 bases). The CDR3 is 14 residues long. Germline lookup yields CDR1 SGHDN and CDR2 FVKESK. V was cut by 4 bases and J by 8 bases, with 12 bases left in between. The CDR3 spells CASSLSGTYSPLHF. DNA for the CDR3: TGTGCCAGCAGCCTCAGCGGGACTTATTCACCCCTCCACTTT.

This clonotype was detected ten times or more. The chain joins TRBV5-1 to TRBJ2-1, with 10 positions matching TRBD2. CDR1 is SGHRS, CDR2 YFSETQ, per germline. The CDR3 runs to 16 residues. V was clipped by 0 bases and J by 4 bases; unmatched bases: 4. CDR3 loop: CASSLVPSGSYNEQFF. The CDR3 bases are TGCGCCAGCAGCTTGGTCCCTAGCGGGAGTTACAATGAGCAGTTCTTC.

This clonotype is categorized as medium-sized. The gene calls are TRBV6-4 and TRBJ2-1; D is possibly TRBD2 (5 bases). The V gene's germline CDR1 is MRHNA and CDR2 SNTAGT. The length of the CDR3 is 14 residues. The ends were cut back, 0 bases at V and 8 bases at J, with 11 bases in the middle. CDR3 sequence: CASSDSIGSDEQFF. The CDR3 DNA reads TGTGCCAGCAGTGACTCGATCGGTAGCGATGAGCAGTTCTTC.

In this sample, this clonotype turned up many times. The chain couples TRBV18 to TRBJ2-1, with 8 bases matching TRBD1. Germline V gene sequence: CDR1 KGHSH, CDR2 LQKENI. V shed 6 bases and J 0 bases; nucleotides not matched to a gene: 7. The CDR3 runs to 16 residues. The CDR3 sequence is CASSPGQGSSYNEQFF. The CDR3 DNA is TGTGCCAGCTCTCCCGGACAGGGTAGCTCCTACAATGAGCAGTTCTTC.

This clonotype has a count of ten or more. The CDR3 region is CASSLAERNGYTF. The CDR3 region has the DNA TGCGCCAGCAGCTTGGCAGAGCGAAATGGCTACACCTTC. V gene TRBV5-1 combines with J gene TRBJ1-2; D is uncertain. Trimming cost V 0 bases and J 6 bases, with 9 bases left between them. The CDR3 is made up of 13 amino acids. Germline V lookup: CDR1 SGHRS, CDR2 YFSETQ.

This clonotype has at least ten counts. CDR3 protein: CASSESHEQFF. The CDR3 bases are TGTGCCAGCAGCGAGTCCCATGAGCAGTTCTTC. This chain uses TRBV4-2 with TRBJ2-1; D call uncertain. The CDR3 length is 11 residues. Germline CDR1 is LGHNA and CDR2 is YNFKEQ. Between the trimmed V and J ends, which lost 5 bases and 8 bases, there was a span of 7 bases.

The chain is built from TRBV18 and TRBJ2-5, with a possible D match to TRBD2 (6 bases). V was shortened by 4 bases and J by 1 base, with 16 bases between the two germline ends. Germline CDR1 KGHSH, CDR2 LQKENI. The CDR3 runs 16 residues. CDR3 nucleotide sequence: TGTGCCAGCTCACTCGCCGGCGCTAGCGCCCAAGAGACCCAGTACTTC. Protein sequence: CASSLAGASAQETQYF.

The table lists this clonotype with many counts. V gene TRBV4-3 combines with J gene TRBJ2-4; 7 positions agree with TRBD2. Germline CDR1 reads LGHNA; CDR2 reads YSLEER. Trimming took 6 bases from V and 6 from J; bases not matched to a gene: 5. The CDR3 length is 13 residues. CDR3 DNA sequence: TGCGCCAGCAGTTACGGGAGGACAAACATTCAGTACTTC. Translation gives CASSYGRTNIQYF.

In this sample, this clonotype turned up many times. The V and J genes are TRBV6-2 or TRBV6-3 and TRBJ2-1; D possibly corresponds to TRBD2 (5 bases). The CDR3 sequence is 13 residues long. CDR1 and CDR2 (germline): MNHEY, SVGEGT. V lost 6 bases, J lost 5 bases, and 11 bases lay in between. As DNA, the CDR3 is TGTGCCAGCAGGGAGGTTACAGACAATGAGCAGTTCTTC. This codes for CASREVTDNEQFF.

The sample holds many counts of this clonotype. The chain links TRBV14 to TRBJ2-3, with D uncertain. Germline loops: CDR1 SGHDN, CDR2 FVKESK. The CDR3 runs 15 residues. Trimming removed 0 bases from V and 2 bases from J, with 9 bases in between. The CDR3 bases are TGTGCCAGCAGCCAAGATGACTGGGCCACAGATACGCAGTATTTT. The encoded protein is CASSQDDWATDTQYF.

This clonotype has a count of ten or more. The V gene is TRBV25-1, the J gene TRBJ2-1; D remains unclear. Germline assignment: CDR1 MGHDK and CDR2 SYGVNS. V was trimmed by 0 bases and J by 8 bases, leaving 8 bases between them. CDR3 size: 13 residues. The CDR3 region is CASSEYDRDEQFF. The CDR3 DNA sequence: TGTGCCAGCAGTGAATATGACCGAGATGAGCAGTTCTTC.

At least ten counts were recorded for this clonotype. The chain combines TRBV2 with TRBJ2-5; 8 bases agree with TRBD2. The CDR3 extends over 13 amino acids. The junction had 3 bases not matched to a gene; V was cut back by 6 bases and J by 3 bases. From germline, CDR1 is SNHLY and CDR2 FYNNEI. DNA for the CDR3: TGTGCCAGCAGGGGTAGCGGGAAAGAGACCCAGTACTTC. Protein product: CASRGSGKETQYF.

This clonotype was detected ten times or more. The chain has TRBV9 and TRBJ2-7, with 9 bases identical to TRBD2. V shed 0 bases and J 7 bases; nucleotides not matched to a gene: 11. Germline CDR1 SGDLS, CDR2 YYNGEE. The CDR3 is 16 residues long. In nucleotides, the CDR3 is TGTGCCAGCAGCGTAGTAGCGGGGGAAATCTCCGGGGAGCAGTACTTC. It encodes CASSVVAGEISGEQYF.

The table lists this clonotype with many counts. V is TRBV7-9 and J is TRBJ2-1; TRBD1 matches at 7 bases. Germline loops: CDR1 SEHNR, CDR2 FQNEAQ (reference sequence). J lost 0 bases, V lost 4 bases, and 6 bases had no gene match. The CDR3 totals 16 residues. Here the CDR3 reads CASSSTWTGSYNEQFF. The CDR3 DNA sequence: TGTGCCAGCAGCTCAACCTGGACAGGCTCCTACAATGAGCAGTTCTTC.

This clonotype came up many times. The chain couples TRBV7-9 to TRBJ1-3; D gene uncertain. CDR3 length: 14 residues. Germline values: CDR1 SEHNR, CDR2 FQNEAQ (reference sequence). V was clipped by 5 bases and J by 3 bases, with 11 bases between them. CDR3 DNA sequence: TGTGCCAGCAGCCCCCCAGGTGGTGGAAACACCATATATTTT. Translation gives CASSPPGGGNTIYF.

This clonotype was counted many times. The V and J genes are TRBV19 and TRBJ1-5; possible D gene TRBD1, 6 bases. Germline V CDR1 and CDR2: LNHDA, SQIVND (reference sequence). The CDR3 runs 14 residues. V lost 6 bases and J 4 bases, leaving 13 bases between the germline ends. CDR3 protein: CASSRNRDNQPQHF. The CDR3 nucleotides read TGTGCCAGTAGCCGAAACAGGGATAATCAGCCCCAGCATTTT.

This clonotype was recorded at least ten times. CDR3 in DNA: TGCAGTGCTAAATGGAACACTGAAGCTTTCTTT. It translates to CSAKWNTEAFF. The gene calls are TRBV20-1 and TRBJ1-1; no clear D. Germline loops: CDR1 DFQATT, CDR2 SNEGSKA (reference sequence). This CDR3 spans 11 amino acids. Trimming stripped 4 bases from V and 1 base from J, with 4 bases between.

This clonotype has a count of ten or more. The genes are TRBV6-2 or TRBV6-3 and TRBJ2-7, with TRBD1 matching 8 bases. V lost 0 bases to trimming and J lost 7 bases; unmatched junction nucleotides: 14. The CDR3 extends over 17 amino acids. The germline CDR1 and CDR2 sequences are MNHEY and SVGEGT. The DNA of the CDR3 is TGTGCCAGCAGTTACTCGATTTCGGGACAGGCAATCGAGGAGCAGTACTTC. It is translated as CASSYSISGQAIEEQYF.

This clonotype was seen repeatedly, ten times or more. This sequence joins TRBV18 and TRBJ1-1; tentatively, D is TRBD1 (5 bases). Trimming took off 0 bases at V and 4 bases at J, with 9 bases between the two ends. Germline assignment: CDR1 KGHSH and CDR2 LQKENI. This CDR3 spans 14 amino acids. This chain's CDR3 is CASSPPGAGTEAFF. The CDR3 DNA follows: TGTGCCAGCTCACCACCAGGGGCGGGCACTGAAGCTTTCTTT.

This chain uses TRBV19 with TRBJ2-5; perhaps TRBD1 as D (6 bases). CDR3 length equals 15 residues. Per the germline V gene, CDR1 is LNHDA and CDR2 is SQIVND (reference sequence). Trimming shortened V by 5 bases and J by 0 bases, and 13 bases separated the two germline ends. The CDR3 bases are TGTGCCAGTAGTTCTACGGACAGCCACCAAGAGACCCAGTACTTC. Residues: CASSSTDSHQETQYF.

This clonotype came up many times. The chain has TRBV12-3 or TRBV12-4 and TRBJ2-1; no reliable D call. The V gene lost 5 bases and the J gene lost 3 bases, with 11 bases spanning the gap. This CDR3 comprises 14 residues. The DNA for the CDR3 is TGTGCCAGCAGTGACCCTCGGATCTACAATGAGCAGTTCTTC. It encodes CASSDPRIYNEQFF.

The rearrangement uses TRBV7-9 and TRBJ1-1; D possibly corresponds to TRBD1 (5 bases). CDR3 length equals 14 residues. Germline V lookup: CDR1 SEHNR, CDR2 FQNEAQ (reference sequence). Trimming pared 1 base from V and 2 bases from J, leaving 8 bases between. CDR3 residues: CASSLVDSNTEAFF. For the CDR3, the DNA is TGTGCCAGCAGCTTAGTCGACAGTAACACTGAAGCTTTCTTT. The entire variable domain, with the rest obtained from reference TRBV7-9 and TRBJ1-1, is as follows: DTGVSQNPRHKITKRGQNVTFRCDPISEHNRLYWYRQTLGQGPEFLTYFQNEAQLEKSRLLSDRFSAERPKGSFSTLEIQRTEQGDSAMYLCASSLVDSNTEAFFGQGTRLTVV.

This clonotype was found many times. V is TRBV9 and J is TRBJ2-1; D ambiguous. Per the germline V gene, CDR1 is SGDLS and CDR2 is YYNGEE. The CDR3 sequence is 16 residues long. The V end was cut by 0 bases, the J end by 7 bases, with 17 bases between. Written as DNA, the CDR3 is TGTGCCAGCAGCGTAGACCGTTCCGGGTCCACAAATGAGCAGTTCTTC. Amino acid sequence: CASSVDRSGSTNEQFF.